A single sample gave rise to the 3 T cell receptor beta chains below, sequenced in a study of regulatory T cells in long-lasting Graves disease. This sample's time point: newly diagnosed GD, antithyroid drugs for less than 3 months. From RNA extracted from PBMCs, the TCR library was made. With iRepertoire HTBI primers and Arm-PCR of CDR3 regions, TCR beta libraries were built. Using its own MiXCR run on the multiplex PCR reads, TCRdb lists one record per CDR3 protein. There are a few hundred thousand distinct CDR3 sequences in the sample; about 18% occur only once, and approximately 20% lies in the top ten. This material consisted of peripheral blood mononuclear cells (PBMCs), taken at new diagnosis, from a patient treated with antithyroid drugs. Receptors originate from a female donor with Graves disease.

This clonotype was detected ten times or more. The V and J genes are TRBV9 and TRBJ2-5; D ambiguous. This CDR3 has 17 amino acids. Germline lookup yields CDR1 SGDLS and CDR2 YYNGEE. The V end lost 0 bases, the J end lost 4 bases, and 19 bases lay between the germline ends. The CDR3 nucleotides read TGTGCCAGCAGCGTAGATGACCCCGGCCAATGGCTAGAGACCCAGTACTTC. Protein sequence: CASSVDDPGQWLETQYF.

This clonotype occurred many times. This rearrangement joins TRBV12-3 or TRBV12-4 to TRBJ2-7, with 8 bases that match TRBD2. The CDR3 covers 15 residues. With V trimmed by 4 bases and J by 1 base, 6 bases remained unmatched. The CDR3 loop is CASSSSGSRSYEQYF. The CDR3 DNA reads as TGTGCCAGCAGTTCCAGCGGGAGTAGGTCCTACGAGCAGTACTTC.

This clonotype was counted ten times or more. V and J are TRBV7-2 and TRBJ2-6; the D is unclear. V shed 3 bases and J shed 1 base, with 7 bases lying between them. This CDR3 is 15 amino acids long. From germline, CDR1 is SGHTA and CDR2 FQGNSA. In DNA, the CDR3 is TGTGCCAGCAGCTTTGGGCCTTCTGGGGCCAACGTCCTGACTTTC. Its translation is CASSFGPSGANVLTF.